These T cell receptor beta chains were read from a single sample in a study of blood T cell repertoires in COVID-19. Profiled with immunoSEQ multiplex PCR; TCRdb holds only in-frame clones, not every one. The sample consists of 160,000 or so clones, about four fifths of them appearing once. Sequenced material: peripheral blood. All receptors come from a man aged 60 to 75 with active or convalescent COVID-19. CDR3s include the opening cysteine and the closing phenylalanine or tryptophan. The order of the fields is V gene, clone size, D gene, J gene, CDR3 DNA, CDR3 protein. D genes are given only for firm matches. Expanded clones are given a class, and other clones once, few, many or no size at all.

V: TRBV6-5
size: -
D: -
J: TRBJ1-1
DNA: TGTGCCAGCAGTTACCCCAGGGGTGAAGCTTTCTTT
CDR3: CASSYPRGEAFF

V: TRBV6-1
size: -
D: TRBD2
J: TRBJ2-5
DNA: TGTGCCAGCAGTGATAGGGCGGGGGGAAAGACCCAGTACTTC
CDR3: CASSDRAGGKTQYF

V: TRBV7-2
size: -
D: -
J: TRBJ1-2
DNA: TGTGCCAGCAGCCAGAGCGGGGTCGGTGGCTACACCTTC
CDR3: CASSQSGVGGYTF

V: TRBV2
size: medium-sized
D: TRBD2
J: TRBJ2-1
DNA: TGTGCCAGCAGGGGGGAGGGTTCCTACAATGAGCAGTTCTTC
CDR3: CASRGEGSYNEQFF

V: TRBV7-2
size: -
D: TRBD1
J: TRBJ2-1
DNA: TGTGCCAGCAGCCTAGACAGGGGAGGCAATGAGCAGTTCTTC
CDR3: CASSLDRGGNEQFF

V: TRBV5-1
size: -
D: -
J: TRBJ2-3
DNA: TGCGCCAGCAGCTCCACTGGCGGGATCAACACAGATACGCAGTATTTT
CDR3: CASSSTGGINTDTQYF

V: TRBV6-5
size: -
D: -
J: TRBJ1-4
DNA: TGTGCCAGCAGTAGCGTGACAACTAATGAAAAACTGTTTTTT
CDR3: CASSSVTTNEKLFF

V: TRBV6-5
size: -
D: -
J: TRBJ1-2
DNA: TGTGCCAGCAGCCCAGGGGACCGTCCCTATGGCTACACCTTC
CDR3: CASSPGDRPYGYTF

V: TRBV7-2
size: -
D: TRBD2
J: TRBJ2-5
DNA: TGTGCCAGCAGCCCTACTTTAGCGGGAGGATTAGGGACCCAGTACTTC
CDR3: CASSPTLAGGLGTQYF

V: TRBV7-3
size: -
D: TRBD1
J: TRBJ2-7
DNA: TGTGCCAGCAGCTTCGGGACAGGCTACGAGCAGTACTTC
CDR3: CASSFGTGYEQYF

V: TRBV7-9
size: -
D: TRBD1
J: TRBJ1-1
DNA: TGTGCCAGCAGCTTAGGTGGGGACAGGAGGTCTGCTTTCTTT
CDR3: CASSLGGDRRSAFF

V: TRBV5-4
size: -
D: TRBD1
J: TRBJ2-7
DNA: TGTGCCAGCAGCTTGGGCGGGACAGGGGGCCGATACGAGCAGTACTTC
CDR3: CASSLGGTGGRYEQYF

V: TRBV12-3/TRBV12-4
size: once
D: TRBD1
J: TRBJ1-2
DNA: TGTGCCAGCACCCGGACAGGGCCCGGCTACACCTTC
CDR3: CASTRTGPGYTF

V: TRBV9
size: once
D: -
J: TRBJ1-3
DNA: TGTGCCAGCAGCGCCGGACAAGGAAACACCATATATTTT
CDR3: CASSAGQGNTIYF

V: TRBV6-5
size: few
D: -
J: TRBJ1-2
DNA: TGTGCCAGCAGTTACCTTGGGAGGAACTATGGCTACACCTTC
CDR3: CASSYLGRNYGYTF

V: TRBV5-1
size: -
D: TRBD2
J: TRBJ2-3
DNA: TGCGCCAGCAGCCTAGGGACTAGCGGAGTGATCACAGATACGCAGTATTTT
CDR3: CASSLGTSGVITDTQYF

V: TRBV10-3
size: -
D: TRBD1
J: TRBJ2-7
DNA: TGTGCCATCAGTGACTTGGACAGGGGGTCCTACGAGCAGTACTTC
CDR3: CAISDLDRGSYEQYF

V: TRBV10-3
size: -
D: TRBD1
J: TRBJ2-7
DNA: TGTGCCATCAGTGAGTCCCCCGCAGGGGGCACGTACGAGCAGTACTTC
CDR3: CAISESPAGGTYEQYF

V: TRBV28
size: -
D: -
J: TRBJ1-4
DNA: TGTGCCAGCAGTTTAAGCGGGGGGGAAAAACTGTTTTTT
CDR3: CASSLSGGEKLFF

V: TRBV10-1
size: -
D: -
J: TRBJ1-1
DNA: TGCGCCAGCAGTGAGTCAGGGAGGGGGGAGACTGAAGCTTTCTTT
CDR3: CASSESGRGETEAFF

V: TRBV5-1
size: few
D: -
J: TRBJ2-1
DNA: TGCGCCAGCACCCAGGGGGGCATCTCTTACAATGAGCAGTTCTTC
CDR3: CASTQGGISYNEQFF

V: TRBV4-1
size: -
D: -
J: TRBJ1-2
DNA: TGCGCCAGCAGCCAAGCGGGCGGGGGAAAATATGGCTACACCTTC
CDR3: CASSQAGGGKYGYTF

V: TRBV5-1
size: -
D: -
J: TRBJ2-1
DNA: TGCGCCAGCAGCTTGGGTCTAGCCGGAAGCAATGAGCAGTTCTTC
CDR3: CASSLGLAGSNEQFF

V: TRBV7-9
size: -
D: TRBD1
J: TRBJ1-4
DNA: TGTGCCAGCAGCTCCGGGACAGGGAGTGAAAAACTGTTTTTT
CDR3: CASSSGTGSEKLFF

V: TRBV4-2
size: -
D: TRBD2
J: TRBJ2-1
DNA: TGTGCCAGCAGCCCGACTAGCGCCCTAACCTACAATGAGCAGTTCTTC
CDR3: CASSPTSALTYNEQFF

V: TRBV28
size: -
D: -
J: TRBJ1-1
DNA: TGTGCCAGCAGCATCATGAACACTGAAGCTTTCTTT
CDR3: CASSIMNTEAFF